This T cell receptor beta chain was captured by sequencing in a study of T cell responses to AZD1222 COVID-19 vaccine. General study points: The study found Spike-specific TCR breadth and depth rose after two AZD1222 doses. CD4 TCRs associated with vaccination spanned spike, dominating at 160-218 and 743-854.

The J segment lost 2 bases and the V segment lost 3 bases, leaving 7 bases of the junction unmatched. CDR3 length equals 17 residues. Germline-derived CDR1 and CDR2 are KGHDR and SFDVKD. Here immunoSEQ multiplex PCR was the method, and the copy in TCRdb shows in-frame clones only, minus some. The sample has about 120,000 clones, less than 90% seen once; the top ten hold about 10%. Turning to this clone: The antigen is not known.

Sequenced here: peripheral blood, sampled on day 0 of AZD1222 vaccination. This TCR came from an adult in good health. The V call is TRBV24-1, the J call TRBJ2-3, with TRBD2 matching 10 bases. The CDR3 DNA reads as TGTGCCACCAGTGATCCCCTTAGCGGGGGGCCCACAGATACGCAGTATTTT. This gives the protein CATSDPLSGGPTDTQYF.